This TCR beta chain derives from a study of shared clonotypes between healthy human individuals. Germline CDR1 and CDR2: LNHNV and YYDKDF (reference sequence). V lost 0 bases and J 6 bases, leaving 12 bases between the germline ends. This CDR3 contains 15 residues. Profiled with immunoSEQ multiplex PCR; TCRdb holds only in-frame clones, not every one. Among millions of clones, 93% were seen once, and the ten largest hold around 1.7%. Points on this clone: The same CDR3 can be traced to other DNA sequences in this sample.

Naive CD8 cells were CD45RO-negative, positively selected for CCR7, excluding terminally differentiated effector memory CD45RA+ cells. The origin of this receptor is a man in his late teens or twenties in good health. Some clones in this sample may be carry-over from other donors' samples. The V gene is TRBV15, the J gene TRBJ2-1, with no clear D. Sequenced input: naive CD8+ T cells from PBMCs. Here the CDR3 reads CATSRDLSPGNEQFF. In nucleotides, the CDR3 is TGTGCCACCAGCAGAGATCTGTCCCCCGGCAATGAGCAGTTCTTC.